This T cell receptor beta chain was recovered during a study of shared clonotypes between healthy human individuals. About this clone: The target antigen is unknown. Additional DNA sequences in this sample encode the identical CDR3.

Some clones are missing from TCRdb's copy, which holds only in-frame ones; the method was immunoSEQ multiplex PCR. The sample yields some 1,100,000 clones, about 80% seen once. Overall study results and limits: Sequencing of the sorted subsets was shown by rarefaction to be incomplete despite large depth. Owing to a small donor count, the genetic and exposure-history diversity represented was limited.

The germline CDR1 and CDR2 sequences are GTSNPN and SVGIG (reference sequence). The V end lost 5 bases, the J end lost 7 bases, and 12 bases lay between the germline ends. The CDR3 spans 13 residues. This receptor was identified in a man aged 18-30 years in good health. Some clones in this sample may be carry-over from other donors' samples. The specimen was memory CD4+ T cells from PBMCs. Subset here: CD45RA-negative fraction. The gene calls are TRBV30 and TRBJ1-6, with D possibly matching TRBD1 (5 bases). The CDR3 DNA sequence: TGTGCCTGGCGGCAGGGCGGGAATTCACCCCTCCACTTT. As protein: CAWRQGGNSPLHF.